This T cell receptor beta chain is from a study of T cells and Merkel cell carcinoma outcomes. Study findings and constraints: Reportedly, T-cell repertoire with density predicts Merkel cell carcinoma outcomes.

The CDR3 is 13 amino acids. The germline gives CDR1 SGHAT, CDR2 FQNNGV. The V segment lost 6 bases and the J segment 1 base; nucleotides outside the gene matches: 3. Clones were read by immunoSEQ multiplex PCR, and TCRdb kept only the in-frame ones, dropping some. The data contain more than 3,500 clones, 92% of them singletons. Concerning this clone itself: The antigen remains unidentified.

Sequencing used tumor tissue from Merkel cell carcinoma. The genes are TRBV11-2 and TRBJ2-7, with 7 nucleotides matching TRBD1. The clonotype comes from a human donor with Merkel cell carcinoma. The CDR3, as DNA: TGTGCCAGCAGAACAGGGGAGTCCTACGAGCAGTACTTC. Its protein is CASRTGESYEQYF.